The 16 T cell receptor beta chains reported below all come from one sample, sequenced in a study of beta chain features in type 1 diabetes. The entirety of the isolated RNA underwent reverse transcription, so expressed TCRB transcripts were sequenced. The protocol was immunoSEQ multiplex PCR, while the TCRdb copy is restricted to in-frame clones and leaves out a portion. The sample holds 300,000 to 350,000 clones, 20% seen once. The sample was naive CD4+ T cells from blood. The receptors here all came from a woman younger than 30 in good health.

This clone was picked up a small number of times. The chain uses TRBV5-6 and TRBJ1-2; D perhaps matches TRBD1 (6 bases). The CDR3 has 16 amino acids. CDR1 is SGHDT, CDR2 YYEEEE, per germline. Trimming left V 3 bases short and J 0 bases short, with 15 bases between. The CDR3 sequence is CASSYFDRTSNYGYTF. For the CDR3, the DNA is TGTGCCAGCAGCTATTTCGACAGGACCTCTAACTATGGCTACACCTTC.

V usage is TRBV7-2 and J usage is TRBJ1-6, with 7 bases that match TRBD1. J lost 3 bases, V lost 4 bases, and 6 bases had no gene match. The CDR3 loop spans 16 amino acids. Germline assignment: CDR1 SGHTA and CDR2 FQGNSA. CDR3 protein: CASSWTTGSYNSPLHF. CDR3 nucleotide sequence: TGTGCCAGCAGCTGGACGACAGGGAGCTATAATTCACCCCTCCACTTT.

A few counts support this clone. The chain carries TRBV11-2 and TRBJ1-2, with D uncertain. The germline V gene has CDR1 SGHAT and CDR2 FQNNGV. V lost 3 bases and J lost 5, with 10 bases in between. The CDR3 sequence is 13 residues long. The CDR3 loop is CASSLEGPYGYTF. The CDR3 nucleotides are TGTGCCAGCAGCTTGGAGGGCCCGTATGGCTACACCTTC. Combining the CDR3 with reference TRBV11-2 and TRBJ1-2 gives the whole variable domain EAGVAQSPRYKIIEKRQSVAFWCNPISGHATLYWYQQILGQGPKLLIQFQNNGVVDDSQLPKDRFSAERLKGVDSTLKIQPAKLEDSAVYLCASSLEGPYGYTFGSGTRLTVV.

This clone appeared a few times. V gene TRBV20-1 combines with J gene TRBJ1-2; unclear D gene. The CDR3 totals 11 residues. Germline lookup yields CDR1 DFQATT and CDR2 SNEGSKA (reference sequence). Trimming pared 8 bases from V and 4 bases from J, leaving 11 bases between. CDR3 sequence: CSSYSSYGYTF. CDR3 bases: TGCAGTTCGTACAGCTCCTATGGCTACACCTTC.

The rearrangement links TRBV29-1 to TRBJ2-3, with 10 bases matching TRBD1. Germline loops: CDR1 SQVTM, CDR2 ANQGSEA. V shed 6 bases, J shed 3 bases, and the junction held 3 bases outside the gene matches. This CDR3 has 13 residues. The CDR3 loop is CSVTGQGTDTQYF. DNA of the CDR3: TGCAGCGTGACGGGACAGGGGACAGATACGCAGTATTTT.

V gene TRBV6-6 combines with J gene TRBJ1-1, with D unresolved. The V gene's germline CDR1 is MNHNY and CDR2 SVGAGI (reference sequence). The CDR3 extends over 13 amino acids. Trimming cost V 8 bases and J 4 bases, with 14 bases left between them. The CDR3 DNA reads TGTGCCAGCGTGGAGCGTTATCGCACTGAAGCTTTCTTT. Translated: CASVERYRTEAFF.

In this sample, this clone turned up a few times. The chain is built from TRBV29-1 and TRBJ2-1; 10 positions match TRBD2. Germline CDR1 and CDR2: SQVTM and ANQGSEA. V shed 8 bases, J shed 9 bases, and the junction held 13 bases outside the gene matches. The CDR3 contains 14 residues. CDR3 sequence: CSYRRAGGPGEQFF. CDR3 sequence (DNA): TGCAGCTACCGGAGAGCGGGAGGGCCGGGTGAGCAGTTCTTC.

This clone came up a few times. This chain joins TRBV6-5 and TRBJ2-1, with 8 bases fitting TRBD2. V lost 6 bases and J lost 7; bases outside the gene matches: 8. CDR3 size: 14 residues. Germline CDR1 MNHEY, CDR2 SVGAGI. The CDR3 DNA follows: TGTGCCAGCAGCCTCGTACGGGAGGGGAATGAGCAGTTCTTC. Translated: CASSLVREGNEQFF.

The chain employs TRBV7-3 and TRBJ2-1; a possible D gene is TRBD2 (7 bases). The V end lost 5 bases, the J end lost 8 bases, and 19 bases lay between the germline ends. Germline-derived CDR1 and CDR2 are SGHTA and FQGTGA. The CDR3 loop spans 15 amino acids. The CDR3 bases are TGTGCCAGCAGCAGCTTCGAGGGGGAGGGCGATGAGCAGTTCTTC. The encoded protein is CASSSFEGEGDEQFF.

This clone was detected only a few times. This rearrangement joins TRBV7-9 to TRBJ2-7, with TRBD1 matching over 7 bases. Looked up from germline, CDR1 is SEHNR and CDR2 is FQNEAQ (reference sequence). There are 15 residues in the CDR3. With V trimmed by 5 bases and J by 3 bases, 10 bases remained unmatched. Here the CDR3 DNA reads TGTGCCAGCAGCCGGCTTGAAACAGGGGACTACGAGCAGTACTTC. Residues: CASSRLETGDYEQYF.

The DNA for the CDR3 is TGTGCCTGGTTCCCGCGCCAGGACAGAAACTATGGCTACACCTTC. Protein product: CAWFPRQDRNYGYTF. The chain couples TRBV30 to TRBJ1-2; the D gene is possibly TRBD1 (6 bases). Germline CDR1 is GTSNPN and CDR2 is SVGIG (reference sequence). This CDR3 comprises 15 residues. V lost 5 bases and J lost 2, with 18 bases in between.

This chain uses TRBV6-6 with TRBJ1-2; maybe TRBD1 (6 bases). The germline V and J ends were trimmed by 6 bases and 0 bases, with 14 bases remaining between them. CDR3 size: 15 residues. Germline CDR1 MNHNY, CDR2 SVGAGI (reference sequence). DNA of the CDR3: TGTGCCAGCAGCCAGCCTGACAGGCCTAACTATGGCTACACCTTC. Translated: CASSQPDRPNYGYTF.

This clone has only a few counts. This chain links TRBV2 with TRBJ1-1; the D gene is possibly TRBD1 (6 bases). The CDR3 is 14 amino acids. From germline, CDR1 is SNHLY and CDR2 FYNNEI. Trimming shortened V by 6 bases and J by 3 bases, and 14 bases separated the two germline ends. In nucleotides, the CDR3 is TGTGCCAGCAGCGTACAGGGAGGGGACACTGAAGCTTTCTTT. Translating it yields CASSVQGGDTEAFF.

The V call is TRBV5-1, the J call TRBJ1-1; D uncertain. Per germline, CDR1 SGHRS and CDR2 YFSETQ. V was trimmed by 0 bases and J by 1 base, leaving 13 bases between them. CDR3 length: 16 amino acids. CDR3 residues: CASSLAYGSGNTEAFF. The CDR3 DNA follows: TGCGCCAGCAGCTTGGCGTATGGGTCGGGGAACACTGAAGCTTTCTTT.

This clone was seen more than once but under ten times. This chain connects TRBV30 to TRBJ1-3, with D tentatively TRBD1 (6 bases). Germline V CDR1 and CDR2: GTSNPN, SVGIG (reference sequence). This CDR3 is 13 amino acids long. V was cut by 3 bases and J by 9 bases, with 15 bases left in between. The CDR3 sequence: CAWSLLTRGTIYF. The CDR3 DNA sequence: TGTGCCTGGAGCTTGCTCACCAGGGGCACCATATATTTT.

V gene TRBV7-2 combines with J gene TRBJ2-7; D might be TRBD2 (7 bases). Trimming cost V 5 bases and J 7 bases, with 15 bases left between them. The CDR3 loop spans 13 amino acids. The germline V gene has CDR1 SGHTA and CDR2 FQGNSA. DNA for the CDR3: TGTGCCAGCAGCACTCGGGGGGCTATTGAGCAGTACTTC. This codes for CASSTRGAIEQYF.